The 26 T cell receptor beta chains in this list originate from one sample, sequenced in a study of blood T cells in healthy people across ages. The authors ran a second PCR of 7 to 11 cycles using a sample-barcoded 5' primer and a J-beta primer mix. TCRdb recomputed calls from the 5' RACE reads with MiXCR, one row per CDR3 protein. The sample lists hundreds of thousands of distinct CDR3 sequences, around 45% occurring once. The sample consisted of blood. These receptors all stem from a woman between 55 and 75 years old in good health.

This clonotype was picked up a small number of times. The chain links TRBV6-1 to TRBJ2-2; 8 bases match TRBD2. Trimming removed 7 bases from V and 5 bases from J; junction bases left unmatched: 6. The V gene's germline CDR1 is MNHNS and CDR2 SASEGT. This CDR3 has 14 amino acids. As DNA, the CDR3 is TGTGCCAGCAAAGCGGGAGAGGAGACCGGGGAGCTGTTTTTT. This gives the protein CASKAGEETGELFF.

This clonotype was recorded once. The gene calls are TRBV5-6 and TRBJ2-1; D is ambiguous. V was trimmed by 4 bases and J by 3 bases, leaving 8 bases between them. The CDR3 extends over 13 amino acids. Germline-derived CDR1 and CDR2 are SGHDT and YYEEEE. As DNA, the CDR3 is TGTGCCAGCAGCGTGGGGTTCTACAATGAGCAGTTCTTC. Translated, it gives CASSVGFYNEQFF.

For the CDR3, the DNA is TGCAGTGCTAGGTGGGCGGGACTCCATGAGCAGTTCTTC. This translates into CSARWAGLHEQFF. The chain uses TRBV20-1 and TRBJ2-1; a possible D gene is TRBD2 (6 bases). V lost 3 bases and J lost 8, with 14 bases in between. Germline V lookup: CDR1 DFQATT, CDR2 SNEGSKA (reference sequence). The CDR3 sequence is 13 residues long.

This clonotype turned up a few times. This rearrangement joins TRBV4-2 to TRBJ2-5; possibly TRBD1 or TRBD2 for D (6 bases each). Trimming stripped 1 base from V and 7 bases from J, with 16 bases between. CDR1 and CDR2 from the germline V gene are LGHNA and YNFKEQ. The length of the CDR3 is 15 residues. Here the CDR3 DNA reads TGTGCCAGCAGCCAAGGCTACAGGGAGGAGGCGACCCAGTACTTC. This gives the protein CASSQGYREEATQYF.

This rearrangement joins TRBV5-1 to TRBJ2-3; 13 bases align to TRBD2. Germline values: CDR1 SGHRS, CDR2 YFSETQ. Germline trimming cut 5 bases from V and 0 bases from J; bases unmatched to any gene: 6. CDR3 size: 17 residues. The CDR3 loop is CASSPLAGGISTDTQYF. The DNA of the CDR3 is TGCGCCAGCAGTCCACTAGCGGGAGGGATTAGCACAGATACGCAGTATTTT.

The V gene is TRBV14, the J gene TRBJ1-1; weak D call: TRBD1 (5 bases). The CDR3 is 13 residues long. V shed 5 bases and J shed 0 bases, with 7 bases lying between them. The germline V gene encodes CDR1 SGHDN and CDR2 FVKESK. The CDR3 here is CASSWGVNTEAFF. CDR3 DNA: TGTGCCAGCAGCTGGGGGGTGAACACTGAAGCTTTCTTT.

This chain links TRBV5-8 with TRBJ2-3, with 8 bases matching TRBD1. Germline assignment: CDR1 SGHTS and CDR2 YDEGEE. Unmatched junction bases numbered 3, after V lost 1 base and J lost 5 bases. The CDR3 loop spans 14 amino acids. The CDR3 protein is CASSLWDRRDTQYF. DNA for the CDR3: TGTGCCAGCAGCTTGTGGGACAGGAGAGATACGCAGTATTTT.

The chain is built from TRBV3-1 and TRBJ1-1; D uncertain. V was cut by 3 bases and J by 2 bases, with 13 bases left in between. The CDR3 has 15 residues. CDR1 and CDR2 from the germline V gene are LGHDT and YNNKEL (reference sequence). The CDR3 sequence is CASSHMGVGNTEAFF. The CDR3 DNA reads as TGTGCCAGCAGCCATATGGGTGTAGGAAACACTGAAGCTTTCTTT.

CDR3 region: CAISDEGLYNEQYF. CDR3 DNA: TGTGCCATCAGTGATGAGGGACTTTACAATGAGCAGTACTTC. The chain combines TRBV10-3 with TRBJ2-5; tentative D call: TRBD2 (6 bases). CDR1 is ENHRY, CDR2 SYGVKD, per germline. The CDR3 has 14 amino acids. V gave up 3 bases and J gave up 11 bases, with 19 bases separating them.

The chain couples TRBV6-5 to TRBJ2-7; possibly TRBD2 for D (5 bases). The DNA matches TRBJ2-5 better at its end, which makes the J call doubtful. Looked up from germline, CDR1 is MNHEY and CDR2 is SVGAGI. There are 11 residues in the CDR3. The CDR3 DNA sequence: TGTGCCAGCAGTTACGGGAGGACCCAGTACTTC. It specifies CASSYGRTQYF.

The V and J genes are TRBV7-9 and TRBJ1-4, with TRBD1 matching 7 bases. The CDR3 is 15 amino acids. Trimming removed 2 bases from V and 8 bases from J; junction bases left unmatched: 8. Germline V CDR1 and CDR2: SEHNR, FQNEAQ (reference sequence). CDR3 coding DNA: TGTGCCAGCAGCTTAAACAGGGGAATCGGGGAAAAACTGTTTTTT. This translates into CASSLNRGIGEKLFF.

V gene TRBV29-1 combines with J gene TRBJ2-7; D may be TRBD1 or TRBD2 (5 bases each). CDR3 length: 14 amino acids. Germline loops: CDR1 SQVTM, CDR2 ANQGSEA. Trimming stripped 2 bases from V and 7 bases from J, with 18 bases between. The CDR3 bases are TGCAGCGTTGAATCCGGGACCCTACTTAATGAGCAGTACTTC. It encodes CSVESGTLLNEQYF.

Worth noting for this clonotype: The junction differs from germline at one of its ends, possibly a read error. The chain joins TRBV7-2 to TRBJ1-2; TRBD1 is a possible D gene (6 bases). The germline CDR1 and CDR2 sequences are SGHTA and FQGNSA. CDR3 length: 15 amino acids. CDR3 DNA: TGTGCCAGCAGCGAGCAGGGGAATTCTAACTATGGCTACATCTTC. Its protein is CASSEQGNSNYGYIF.

Remarks on this clonotype: The junction departs from the called germline gene at one end, perhaps through a read error. The gene calls are TRBV15 and TRBJ2-1, with D tentatively TRBD1 (6 bases). The CDR3 has 15 amino acids. The V gene's germline CDR1 is LNHNV and CDR2 YYDKDF (reference sequence). The DNA for the CDR3 is TGTACCACCAGATCCCGGGACAACTATCGCAATGAGCAGTTCTTC. It specifies CTTRSRDNYRNEQFF. Full variable domain (rest looked up from reference TRBV15 and TRBJ2-1): DAMVIQNPRYQVTQFGKPVTLSCSQTLNHNVMYWYQQKSSQAPKLLFHYYDKDFNNEADTPDNFQSRRPNTSFCFLDIRSPGLGDTAMYLCTTRSRDNYRNEQFFGPGTRLTVL.

This clonotype was seen a handful of times. The chain is built from TRBV25-1 and TRBJ2-7, with TRBD1 identical over 10 bases. The CDR3 is made up of 14 amino acids. Germline CDR1 is MGHDK and CDR2 is SYGVNS. Losses at the gene ends were 1 base for V and 5 bases for J; bases not matched to a gene: 2. The CDR3 DNA is TGTGCCAGCAGTGAATGGACAGGGGGTAACGAGCAGTACTTC. It encodes CASSEWTGGNEQYF.

This clonotype has just a few counts. The genes are TRBV20-1 and TRBJ1-6, with D uncertain. V was cut by 3 bases and J by 6 bases, with 9 bases left in between. CDR1 and CDR2 (germline): DFQATT, SNEGSKA (reference sequence). The CDR3 length is 13 residues. CDR3 nucleotide sequence: TGCAGTGCTAGCGGACTGACTAATTCACCCCTCCACTTT. Protein sequence: CSASGLTNSPLHF.

This clonotype came up once. The rearrangement joins TRBV27 to TRBJ2-3, with 10 bases fitting TRBD2. Trimming removed 6 bases from V and 8 bases from J; junction bases left unmatched: 11. CDR3 length: 15 residues. Germline V CDR1 and CDR2: MNHEY, SMNVEV (reference sequence). The CDR3 loop reads CASSESGLALSTQYF. In nucleotides, the CDR3 is TGTGCCAGCAGCGAATCGGGACTAGCGTTGAGTACGCAGTATTTT.

The rearrangement joins TRBV5-1 to TRBJ2-1, with D possibly matching TRBD1 (6 bases). CDR1 is SGHRS, CDR2 YFSETQ, per germline. The CDR3 is 13 residues long. The V end lost 2 bases, the J end lost 9 bases, and 12 bases lay between the germline ends. CDR3 residues: CASSLGQSSEQFF. The CDR3 DNA reads TGCGCCAGCAGCTTAGGACAGAGCAGTGAGCAGTTCTTC.

The V and J genes are TRBV14 and TRBJ1-2, with D tentatively TRBD1 (5 bases). There are 13 residues in the CDR3. V was trimmed by 3 bases and J by 5 bases, leaving 10 bases between them. Germline CDR1 and CDR2: SGHDN and FVKESK. The CDR3 coding sequence is TGTGCCAGCAGCCAGGGGACGCGGTATGGCTACACCTTC. It translates to CASSQGTRYGYTF. The full variable domain, its missing parts supplied by reference TRBV14 and TRBJ1-2, is EAGVTQFPSHSVIEKGQTVTLRCDPISGHDNLYWYRRVMGKEIKFLLHFVKESKQDESGMPNNRFLAERTGGTYSTLKVQPAELEDSGVYFCASSQGTRYGYTFGSGTRLTVV.

The rearrangement uses TRBV9 and TRBJ1-6; D may be TRBD1 (6 bases). This CDR3 is built from 18 residues. Per the germline V gene, CDR1 is SGDLS and CDR2 is YYNGEE. Trimming shortened V by 0 bases and J by 0 bases, and 13 bases separated the two germline ends. The CDR3 loop is CASSVAGGGSSYNSPLHF. DNA for the CDR3: TGTGCCAGCAGCGTAGCCGGGGGCGGGAGCTCCTATAATTCACCCCTCCACTTT.

The chain has TRBV7-2 and TRBJ2-1, with 8 bases matching TRBD1. With 1 base clipped from V and 7 bases from J, the junction kept 15 bases outside the gene matches. The CDR3 consists of 18 residues. From germline, CDR1 is SGHTA and CDR2 FQGNSA. Written as DNA, the CDR3 is TGTGCCAGCAGCTTAGTGGCCTCGGGGCAGGGGGCGCGGAATGAGCAGTTCTTC. Amino acid sequence: CASSLVASGQGARNEQFF.

The rearrangement uses TRBV7-6 and TRBJ2-1; D is perhaps TRBD2 (5 bases). Germline CDR1 and CDR2: SGHVS and FNYEAQ. Trimming took 7 bases from V and 0 from J, leaving 16 bases between them. The CDR3 contains 16 residues. DNA of the CDR3: TGTGCCAGCATCCGATCGGCGGGTGCCTCCTACAATGAGCAGTTCTTC. It encodes CASIRSAGASYNEQFF.

The rearrangement links TRBV11-2 to TRBJ2-1, with 12 bases identical to TRBD2. From germline, CDR1 is SGHAT and CDR2 FQNNGV. This CDR3 is built from 15 residues. V lost 5 bases and J lost 13; bases outside the gene matches: 12. DNA of the CDR3: TGTGCCAGCAGCCTAGCGGGAGGGCGGGTAGAGACCCAGTTCTTC. This encodes CASSLAGGRVETQFF.

The gene calls are TRBV7-2 and TRBJ1-5, with 7 bases identical to TRBD1. CDR3 length: 13 amino acids. Germline V CDR1 and CDR2: SGHTA, FQGNSA. With V trimmed by 5 bases and J by 7 bases, 5 bases remained unmatched. CDR3 sequence reads: CASSPAGGQPQHF. CDR3 nucleotides: TGTGCCAGCAGCCCAGCAGGGGGGCAGCCCCAGCATTTT.

The rearrangement links TRBV5-1 to TRBJ2-5, with 7 bases that match TRBD1. The CDR3 covers 16 residues. CDR1 and CDR2 from the germline V gene are SGHRS and YFSETQ. V shed 0 bases and J 3 bases; nucleotides not matched to a gene: 8. CDR3 sequence (DNA): TGCGCCAGCAGCTTGGGAGGGGGCACCCAAGAAGAGACCCAGTACTTC. Protein: CASSLGGGTQEETQYF.

This clonotype was observed a few times. This sequence joins TRBV3-1 and TRBJ2-3; D unresolved. The CDR3 sequence is 13 residues long. The V and J ends lost 6 bases and 4 bases respectively, with 11 bases between them. Germline loops: CDR1 LGHDT, CDR2 YNNKEL (reference sequence). The CDR3 loop is CASRPASADTQYF. CDR3 nucleotides: TGTGCCAGCAGGCCGGCGTCGGCAGATACGCAGTATTTT.